This TCR beta chain originates from a study of spatial heterogeneity in lung cancer. Whole-study findings and limits: Within tumors, counts of expanded alpha and beta TCRs tracked tumor mutation counts.

TCRdb reprocessed the 5' RACE reads with MiXCR, giving one entry per CDR3 protein. The sample holds about 6,000 distinct CDR3 sequences, about 8.9% seen once. This clonotype was picked up many times. Its antigen remains unidentified. Specified time point: sample taken at primary tumor resection. From tumor, nontumor lung or frozen PBMC, whole RNA was taken unsorted for sequencing. The CDR3 loop spans 16 amino acids. Germline CDR1 and CDR2: SGHRS and YFSETQ. Trimming took 1 base from V and 4 from J; bases not matched to a gene: 5. The chain links TRBV5-1 to TRBJ2-1; 10 bases are shared with TRBD1. The sample in question was lung tumor tissue, obtained at surgery. The sequence came from a female donor with early-stage non-small cell lung cancer. CDR3 bases: TGCGCCAGCAGCTTGTTCGACAGGGGGCAGTACAATGAGCAGTTCTTC. Amino acids: CASSLFDRGQYNEQFF. The variable domain in full, with the rest retrieved from reference TRBV5-1 and TRBJ2-1, is KAGVTQTPRYLIKTRGQQVTLSCSPISGHRSVSWYQQTPGQGLQFLFEYFSETQRNKGNFPGRFSGRQFSNSRSEMNVSTLELGDSALYLCASSLFDRGQYNEQFFGPGTRLTVL.